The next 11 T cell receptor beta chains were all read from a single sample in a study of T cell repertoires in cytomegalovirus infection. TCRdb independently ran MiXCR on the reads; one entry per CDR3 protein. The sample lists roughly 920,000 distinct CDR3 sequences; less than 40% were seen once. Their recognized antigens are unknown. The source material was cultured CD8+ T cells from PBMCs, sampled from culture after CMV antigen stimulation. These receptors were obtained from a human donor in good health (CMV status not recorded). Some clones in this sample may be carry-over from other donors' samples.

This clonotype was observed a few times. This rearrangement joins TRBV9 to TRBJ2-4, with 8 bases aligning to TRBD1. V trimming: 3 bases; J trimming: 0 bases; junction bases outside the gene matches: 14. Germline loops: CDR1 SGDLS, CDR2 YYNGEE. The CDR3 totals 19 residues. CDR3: CASSGGTGTGHLAKNIQYF. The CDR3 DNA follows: TGTGCCAGCAGCGGGGGGACGGGGACAGGACATCTAGCCAAAAACATTCAGTACTTC.

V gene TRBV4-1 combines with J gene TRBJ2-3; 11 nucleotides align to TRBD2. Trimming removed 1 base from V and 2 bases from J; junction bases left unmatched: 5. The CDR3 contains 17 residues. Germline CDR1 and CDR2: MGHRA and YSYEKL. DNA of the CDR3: TGCGCCAGCAGCCAAGGGGGACTAGCGGAGATCACAGATACGCAGTATTTT. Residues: CASSQGGLAEITDTQYF.

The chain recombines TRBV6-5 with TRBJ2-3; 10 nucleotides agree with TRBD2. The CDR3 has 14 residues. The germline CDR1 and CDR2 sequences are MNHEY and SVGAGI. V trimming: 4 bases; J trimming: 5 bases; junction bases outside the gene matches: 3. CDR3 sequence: CASSSRLAGDTQYF. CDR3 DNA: TGTGCCAGCAGTTCCCGACTAGCGGGAGATACGCAGTATTTT.

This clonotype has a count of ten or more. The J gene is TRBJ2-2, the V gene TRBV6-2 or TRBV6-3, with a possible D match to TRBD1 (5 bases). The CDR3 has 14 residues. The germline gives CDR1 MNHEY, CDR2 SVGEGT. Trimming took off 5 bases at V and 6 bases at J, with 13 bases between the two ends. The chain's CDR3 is CASSGRVVPGELFF. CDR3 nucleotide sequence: TGTGCCAGCAGTGGCAGGGTGGTCCCCGGGGAGCTGTTTTTT.

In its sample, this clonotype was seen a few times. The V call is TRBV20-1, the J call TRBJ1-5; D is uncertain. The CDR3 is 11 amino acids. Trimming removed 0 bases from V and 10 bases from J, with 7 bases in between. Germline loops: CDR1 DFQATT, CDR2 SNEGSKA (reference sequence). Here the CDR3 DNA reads TGCAGTGCTAGAGATGGCGTCCCCCAGCATTTT. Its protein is CSARDGVPQHF.

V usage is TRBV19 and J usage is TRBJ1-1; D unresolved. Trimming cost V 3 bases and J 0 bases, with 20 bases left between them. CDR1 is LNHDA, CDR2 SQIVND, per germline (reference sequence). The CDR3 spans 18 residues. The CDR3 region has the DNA TGTGCCAGTAGTATGAGTCCTCCCCCCACACCTATGAACACTGAAGCTTTCTTT. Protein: CASSMSPPPTPMNTEAFF. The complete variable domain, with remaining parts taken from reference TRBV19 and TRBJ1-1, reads DGGITQSPKYLFRKEGQNVTLSCEQNLNHDAMYWYRQDPGQGLRLIYYSQIVNDFQKGDIAEGYSVSREKKESFPLTVTSAQKNPTAFYLCASSMSPPPTPMNTEAFFGQGTRLTVV.

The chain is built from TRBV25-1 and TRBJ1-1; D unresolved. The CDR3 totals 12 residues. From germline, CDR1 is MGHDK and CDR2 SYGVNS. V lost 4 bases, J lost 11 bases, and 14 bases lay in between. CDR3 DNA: TGTGCCAGCAGTGGAACCTCTTCTTGGGCTTTCTTT. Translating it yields CASSGTSSWAFF.

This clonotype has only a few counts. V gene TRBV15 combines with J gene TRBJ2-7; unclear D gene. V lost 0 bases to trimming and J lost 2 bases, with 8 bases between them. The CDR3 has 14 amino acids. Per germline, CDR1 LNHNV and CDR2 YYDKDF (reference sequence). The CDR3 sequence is CATSRDLGAYEQYV. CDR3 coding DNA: TGTGCCACCAGCAGAGATCTTGGAGCCTACGAGCAGTACGTC.

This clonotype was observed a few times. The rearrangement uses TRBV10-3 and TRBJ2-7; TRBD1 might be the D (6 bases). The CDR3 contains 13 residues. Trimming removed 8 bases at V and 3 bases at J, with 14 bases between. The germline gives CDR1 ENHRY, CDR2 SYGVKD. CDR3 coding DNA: TGTGCCATCGCACTAGACAGGCTCTACGAGCAGTACGTC. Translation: CAIALDRLYEQYV.

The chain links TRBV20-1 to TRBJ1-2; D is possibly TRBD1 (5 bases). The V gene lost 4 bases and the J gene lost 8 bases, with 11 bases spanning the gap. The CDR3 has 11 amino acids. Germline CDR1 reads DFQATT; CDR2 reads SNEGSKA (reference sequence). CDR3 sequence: CSAIGDQGYTF. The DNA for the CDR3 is TGCAGTGCTATCGGGGACCAGGGCTACACCTTC.

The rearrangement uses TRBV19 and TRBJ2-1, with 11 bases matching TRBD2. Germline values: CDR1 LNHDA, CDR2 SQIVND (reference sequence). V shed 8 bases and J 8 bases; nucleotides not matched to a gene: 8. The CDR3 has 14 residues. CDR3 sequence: CASSNSGGADEQFF. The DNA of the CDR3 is TGTGCCAGTTCGAATAGCGGGGGGGCGGATGAGCAGTTCTTC.